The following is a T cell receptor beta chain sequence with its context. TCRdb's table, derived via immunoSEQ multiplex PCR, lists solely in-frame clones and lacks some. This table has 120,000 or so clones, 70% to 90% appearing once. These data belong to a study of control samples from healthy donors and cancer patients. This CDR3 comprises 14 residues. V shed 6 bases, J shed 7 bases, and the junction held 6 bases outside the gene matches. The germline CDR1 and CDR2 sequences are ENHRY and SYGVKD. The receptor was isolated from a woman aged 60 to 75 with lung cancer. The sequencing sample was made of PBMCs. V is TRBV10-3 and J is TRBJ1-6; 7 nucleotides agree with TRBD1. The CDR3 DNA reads TGTGCCATCAGGCCGACAGGGATAAATTCACCCCTCCACTTT. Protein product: CAIRPTGINSPLHF.